This T cell receptor (beta chain) came from a study of long-term antiretroviral therapy in people with HIV. The immunoSEQ assay was v3.0, run at survey level. Assay: immunoSEQ multiplex PCR; the TCRdb copy retains only in-frame clones and omits some. The sample lists tens of thousands of clones, 94% occurring once. Between the trimmed V and J ends, which lost 3 bases and 4 bases, there was a span of 12 bases. The germline CDR1 and CDR2 sequences are MGHDK and SYGVNS. This CDR3 region has 14 residues. Findings and limits, study-wide: Clonal populations expanded prior to ART predominated within the repertoire at all time points.

Regarding this clone: Its antigen is not identified.

This chain connects TRBV25-1 to TRBJ1-1; possible D gene TRBD1, 5 bases. Sequenced material: unsorted PBMCs, taken around 7.4 years after starting antiretroviral therapy. The clonotype originates from a man aged 50 to 59 with HIV. The CDR3 DNA sequence: TGTGCCAGCAGTGACCTAGGGGCAGGCACTGAAGCTTTCTTT. This sequence encodes CASSDLGAGTEAFF. The variable domain in full, completed from reference TRBV25-1 and TRBJ1-1, reads EADIYQTPRYLVIGTGKKITLECSQTMGHDKMYWYQQDPGMELHLIHYSYGVNSTEKGDLSSESTVSRIRTEHFPLTLESARPSHTSQYLCASSDLGAGTEAFFGQGTRLTVV.